The source of this T cell receptor beta chain is a study of cytomegalovirus exposure and HLA in healthy donors. A single count supports this clone. Data came from immunoSEQ multiplex PCR; TCRdb stores just in-frame clones and leaves some out. The sample lists 50,000 to 65,000 clones; 90% to 97% were seen once. V lost 2 bases and J 2 bases, leaving 6 bases between the germline ends. CDR3 length: 13 amino acids. Per the germline V gene, CDR1 is ENHRY and CDR2 is SYGVKD. This receptor was taken from a woman aged 18-29 years in good health and CMV-seronegative. The sequencing input was PBMCs. The chain is built from TRBV10-3 and TRBJ1-2; D is unclear. CDR3 protein: CAISEGRNYGYTF. CDR3 sequence (DNA): TGTGCCATCAGTGAGGGCAGAAACTATGGCTACACCTTC.